Following are 22 T cell receptor beta chains from one sample sequenced in a study of T cells in localized non-small cell lung cancer. The table came from immunoSEQ multiplex PCR; TCRdb's copy has only in-frame clones and leaves some out. This table holds tens of thousands of clones, 92% found once. The input for sequencing was peripheral blood, taken before any cancer treatment. These receptors all come from a female donor older than 55 with stage I lung adenocarcinoma.

The chain has TRBV10-1 and TRBJ1-5; D unclear. The CDR3 has 13 residues. Trimming shortened V by 2 bases and J by 3 bases, and 5 bases separated the two germline ends. Per germline, CDR1 WNHNN and CDR2 SYGVQD (reference sequence). The CDR3 coding sequence is TGCGCCAGCAGTGAGGGATTCAATCAGCCCCAGCATTTT. This translates into CASSEGFNQPQHF.

This chain joins TRBV6-5 and TRBJ2-7; tentative D call: TRBD1 (6 bases). Germline-derived CDR1 and CDR2 are MNHEY and SVGAGI. V was cut by 3 bases and J by 2 bases, with 11 bases left in between. This CDR3 is built from 14 residues. The CDR3 loop reads CASSYQGTTYEQYF. As DNA, the CDR3 is TGTGCCAGCAGTTATCAGGGGACGACCTACGAGCAGTACTTC.

The CDR3 region has the DNA TGTGCCAGCAGCTTAGTACTCTATGAGCAGTTCTTC. It encodes CASSLVLYEQFF. The J gene is TRBJ2-1, the V gene TRBV7-2; no clear D. CDR1 and CDR2 from the germline V gene are SGHTA and FQGNSA. CDR3 size: 12 residues. V lost 1 base and J 8 bases, leaving 6 bases between the germline ends.

The chain links TRBV6-1 to TRBJ1-6; 9 bases line up with TRBD1. The CDR3 has 14 amino acids. Germline CDR1 reads MNHNS; CDR2 reads SASEGT. J was trimmed by 9 bases and V by 7 bases; bases with no gene match: 7. The CDR3 DNA follows: TGTGCCAGCATACATGGGGACAGGGCTTCACCCCTCCACTTT. Translating it yields CASIHGDRASPLHF.

V usage is TRBV12-5 and J usage is TRBJ1-1; TRBD1 matches at 7 bases. The length of the CDR3 is 14 residues. Germline values: CDR1 LGHNT, CDR2 FRNRAP. J lost 7 bases, V lost 6 bases, and 11 bases had no gene match. The CDR3: CASGRDSPTREAFF. DNA of the CDR3: TGTGCTAGTGGCAGGGACAGCCCCACGCGTGAAGCTTTCTTT.

The chain combines TRBV4-2 with TRBJ2-7, with TRBD2 matching over 7 bases. Germline loops: CDR1 LGHNA, CDR2 YNFKEQ. Germline trimming cut 3 bases from V and 3 bases from J; bases unmatched to any gene: 2. There are 13 residues in the CDR3. In DNA form, the CDR3 reads TGTGCCAGCAGCCAGACTAGCAGCTACGAGCAGTACTTC. The encoded protein is CASSQTSSYEQYF.

V is TRBV7-9 and J is TRBJ2-2; 9 positions agree with TRBD2. There are 18 residues in the CDR3. The J segment lost 3 bases and the V segment lost 0 bases, leaving 8 bases of the junction unmatched. CDR1 SEHNR and CDR2 FQNEAQ come from the germline V gene (reference sequence). The CDR3 spells CASSLASGGKKYTGELFF. CDR3 DNA: TGTGCCAGCAGCTTAGCCAGCGGGGGGAAAAAGTACACCGGGGAGCTGTTTTTT.

This clone was seen once. J is TRBJ1-2 and V is TRBV25-1; TRBD1 matches 9 bases. Trimming cost V 8 bases and J 8 bases; bases outside gene matches: 9. Germline lookup yields CDR1 MGHDK and CDR2 SYGVNS. The CDR3 consists of 13 residues. The DNA for the CDR3 is TGTGCCAGCCGCACAGGGGGCAGTCGAGGCTACACCTTC. It encodes CASRTGGSRGYTF.

This sequence joins TRBV7-5 and TRBJ1-3; the DNA was not compared with TRBD1, the D call given in the table. TRBV7-5 is deemed a pseudogene. The CDR3 spans 19 residues. This CDR3 reads CARSLIVGRVTHSGNTIYF. The DNA for the CDR3 is TGTGCCAGAAGCTTAATTGTGGGCAGGGTCACGCACTCTGGAAACACCATATATTTT.

V gene TRBV5-1 combines with J gene TRBJ1-1; weak D call: TRBD1 (5 bases). CDR1 is SGHRS, CDR2 YFSETQ, per germline. This CDR3 contains 14 residues. Trimming took off 0 bases at V and 5 bases at J, with 11 bases between the two ends. The CDR3 spells CASSLDTGKTEAFF. CDR3 in DNA: TGCGCCAGCAGCTTGGATACAGGAAAAACTGAAGCTTTCTTT.

This chain connects TRBV30 to TRBJ1-5; TRBD1 aligns across 9 bases. The CDR3 has 15 residues. The germline gives CDR1 GTSNPN, CDR2 SVGIG (reference sequence). V gave up 7 bases and J gave up 3 bases; unmatched junction bases: 10. CDR3 region: CAYTPGQGNNQPQHF. CDR3 nucleotides: TGTGCCTACACACCGGGACAGGGCAACAATCAGCCCCAGCATTTT.

The genes are TRBV2 and TRBJ2-3; D remains ambiguous. The CDR3 runs 13 residues. Per the germline V gene, CDR1 is SNHLY and CDR2 is FYNNEI. Deletions cut 7 bases from V and 0 bases from J, with 8 bases between. The CDR3 loop reads CASNGVSTDTQYF. The CDR3 coding sequence is TGTGCCAGCAATGGGGTTAGCACAGATACGCAGTATTTT.

CDR3 sequence reads: CSVDDSLYYNEQFF. The CDR3, as DNA: TGCAGCGTAGACGATTCCCTCTACTACAATGAGCAGTTCTTC. The chain carries TRBV29-1 and TRBJ2-1; D remains ambiguous. Trimming left V 6 bases short and J 3 bases short, with 15 bases between. Germline values: CDR1 SQVTM, CDR2 ANQGSEA. This CDR3 comprises 14 residues.

The CDR3 DNA reads TGTGCCAGCAGGCCACCCGAGCTGAATGAAAAACTGTTTTTT. Amino acid sequence: CASRPPELNEKLFF. The chain uses TRBV6-6 and TRBJ1-4; D unresolved. Deletions cut 6 bases from V and 5 bases from J, with 13 bases between. Per the germline V gene, CDR1 is MNHNY and CDR2 is SVGAGI (reference sequence). The CDR3 runs to 14 residues.

This clone appeared once. This chain uses TRBV30 with TRBJ2-5; D may be TRBD1 (6 bases). The V and J ends lost 0 bases and 7 bases respectively, with 6 bases between them. The germline gives CDR1 GTSNPN, CDR2 SVGIG (reference sequence). CDR3 length: 11 residues. The CDR3 region has the DNA TGTGCCTGGAGTGTACAGGGGACCCAGTACTTC. Its translation is CAWSVQGTQYF.

The chain carries TRBV18 and TRBJ2-1; TRBD2 agrees at 11 bases. Trimming took 2 bases from V and 10 from J; bases not matched to a gene: 10. The CDR3 is 16 amino acids. Germline V gives CDR1 KGHSH, CDR2 LQKENI. The CDR3 nucleotides are TGTGCCAGCTCACCAAGTCTAGCGGGGGGCGTTGGGGAGCAGTTCTTC. Protein product: CASSPSLAGGVGEQFF.

The CDR3 DNA follows: TGTGCCAGCAGAGCCGGACAGGGAAGAGAGACCCAGTACTTC. It encodes CASRAGQGRETQYF. J is TRBJ2-5 and V is TRBV6-5; 8 bases are shared with TRBD1. There are 14 residues in the CDR3. Germline-derived CDR1 and CDR2 are MNHEY and SVGAGI. The V segment lost 6 bases and the J segment 4 bases; nucleotides outside the gene matches: 7.

This chain uses TRBV25-1 with TRBJ2-2; D unresolved. The CDR3 is made up of 13 amino acids. Germline V gene sequence: CDR1 MGHDK, CDR2 SYGVNS. Trimming cost V 6 bases and J 7 bases, with 12 bases left between them. This CDR3 is CASRDPYGGELFF. The CDR3 DNA reads TGTGCCAGCAGGGACCCTTATGGCGGGGAGCTGTTTTTT.

V is TRBV6-1 and J is TRBJ2-3; possible D gene TRBD1, 5 bases. V gave up 11 bases and J gave up 4 bases, with 10 bases separating them. Germline lookup yields CDR1 MNHNS and CDR2 SASEGT. The CDR3 is 11 residues long. The chain's CDR3 is CAGAVADTQYF. Here the CDR3 DNA reads TGTGCCGGGGCCGTGGCAGATACGCAGTATTTT.

The chain combines TRBV7-2 with TRBJ2-5; no reliable D call. The length of the CDR3 is 14 residues. The V and J ends lost 3 bases and 4 bases respectively, with 12 bases between them. Germline-derived CDR1 and CDR2 are SGHTA and FQGNSA. The CDR3 bases are TGTGCCAGCAGCTTTGGAAGCCTTCTAGAGACCCAGTACTTC. This encodes CASSFGSLLETQYF. Together with reference TRBV7-2 and TRBJ2-5, the CDR3 gives the full variable domain: GAGVSQSPSNKVTEKGKDVELRCDPISGHTALYWYRQSLGQGLEFLIYFQGNSAPDKSGLPSDRFSAERTGGSVSTLTIQRTQQEDSAVYLCASSFGSLLETQYFGPGTRLLVL.

The rearrangement links TRBV25-1 to TRBJ1-2; D remains unclear. V was clipped by 1 base and J by 0 bases, with 9 bases between them. The CDR3 loop spans 15 amino acids. Germline V gives CDR1 MGHDK, CDR2 SYGVNS. The CDR3 bases are TGTGCCAGCAGTGAATGGGCAGAACCTAACTATGGCTACACCTTC. It is translated as CASSEWAEPNYGYTF.

This chain links TRBV6-4 with TRBJ2-2; D unclear. Trimming cost V 2 bases and J 4 bases, with 5 bases left between them. Germline lookup yields CDR1 MRHNA and CDR2 SNTAGT. The CDR3 runs to 13 residues. CDR3 sequence (DNA): TGTGCCAGCAGTGACGAGTCCACCGGGGAGCTGTTTTTT. Protein sequence: CASSDESTGELFF.